This is a list of T cell receptor beta chains from one sample in a study of cytomegalovirus exposure and HLA in healthy donors. Some clones are missing from TCRdb's copy, which holds only in-frame ones; the method was immunoSEQ multiplex PCR. The sample shows about 190,000 clones, 9.5% to 15% of them seen only once. The sample was PBMCs. The receptors come from a man aged 45-65 years in good health and CMV-seropositive. Both conserved end residues are part of each CDR3. Each record gives: clone size, V gene, D gene, J gene, CDR3 protein, CDR3 DNA. A D gene is named only where the DNA matches it firmly. A clone size is listed for some rows: how often the clone was seen (once, few, many), or a class if it is expanded.

-	TRBV27	TRBD1	TRBJ1-2	CASSYVAGGNGYTF	TGTGCCAGCAGTTACGTGGCAGGGGGCAATGGCTACACCTTC
-	TRBV5-3	-	TRBJ1-1	CARSLDTVEAFF	TGTGCCAGAAGCTTAGACACCGTTGAAGCTTTCTTT
-	TRBV30	-	TRBJ2-7	CAWAGPAGLEQYF	TGTGCCTGGGCCGGGCCGGCGGGGCTCGAGCAGTACTTC
few	TRBV7-7	-	TRBJ2-3	CASSLEVGRGADTQYF	TGTGCCAGCAGCTTAGAGGTGGGCAGGGGCGCAGATACGCAGTATTTT
-	TRBV19	-	TRBJ1-1	CASSIPAHHYTEAFF	TGTGCCAGTAGTATTCCTGCGCACCATTACACTGAAGCTTTCTTT
many	TRBV6-1	TRBD2	TRBJ2-1	CASSEIWTSSIYDNEQFF	TGTGCCAGCAGTGAAATCTGGACTAGCTCCATTTATGACAATGAGCAGTTCTTC
-	TRBV7-9	-	TRBJ1-1	CASSHPGSTEAFF	TGTGCCAGCAGCCATCCGGGGTCCACTGAAGCTTTCTTT
few	TRBV30	TRBD2	TRBJ2-3	CAWRASGGAADTQYF	TGTGCCTGGAGGGCTAGCGGGGGGGCCGCAGATACGCAGTATTTT
few	TRBV9	-	TRBJ1-6	CASSVNPTPSSPLHF	TGTGCCAGCAGCGTAAACCCCACCCCCAGTTCACCCCTCCACTTT
-	TRBV6-1	TRBD1	TRBJ1-4	CASTVDRANEKLFF	TGTGCCAGCACCGTGGACAGGGCTAATGAAAAACTGTTTTTT
few	TRBV10-3	TRBD1	TRBJ1-2	CAISPGQVYGYTF	TGTGCCATCAGTCCGGGACAGGTCTATGGCTACACCTTC